The rows below give T cell receptor beta chains drawn from one sample of a study of T cell responses to AZD1222 COVID-19 vaccine. The protocol was immunoSEQ multiplex PCR, while the TCRdb copy is restricted to in-frame clones and leaves out a portion. The repertoire holds around 130,000 clones, approximately 94% seen once, with 6% to 7% in the top ten. This specimen was peripheral blood, taken on day 0 of AZD1222 vaccination. Receptors were obtained from an adult in good health. Each CDR3 is given with its conserved first and last residue. The order of the fields is J gene, clone size, V gene, D gene, CDR3 protein, CDR3 DNA. The D gene is left open where the match is weak. The size entry is marked missing in some rows and otherwise reads once, few, many or a size class.

TRBJ2-7	.	TRBV28	TRBD1	CASAGGYEQYF	TGTGCCAGCGCAGGGGGCTACGAGCAGTACTTC
TRBJ1-1	.	TRBV27	TRBD1	CASSLGRGRESTEAFF	TGTGCCAGCAGTTTAGGCAGGGGGCGAGAAAGCACTGAAGCTTTCTTT
TRBJ2-2	.	TRBV11-2	TRBD2	CASSFAPSGRDTGELFF	TGTGCCAGCAGCTTTGCCCCGAGCGGGAGGGACACCGGGGAGCTGTTTTTT
TRBJ2-3	.	TRBV9	.	CASSATGTTDTQYF	TGTGCCAGCAGCGCCACAGGGACCACAGATACGCAGTATTTT
TRBJ2-1	.	TRBV18	.	CASSPPGLVVDEQFF	TGTGCCAGCTCACCACCAGGCCTAGTGGTAGATGAGCAGTTCTTC
TRBJ1-3	.	TRBV28	TRBD1	CASTGTGGFGNTIYF	TGTGCCAGTACCGGGACAGGGGGGTTTGGAAACACCATATATTTT
TRBJ1-1	.	TRBV4-2	.	CASSHDGATEAFF	TGTGCCAGCAGCCATGATGGGGCGACTGAAGCTTTCTTT
TRBJ1-2	once	TRBV19	TRBD1	CAIGQVLYGYTF	TGTGCCATAGGACAGGTCTTGTATGGCTACACCTTC
TRBJ2-1	.	TRBV7-9	TRBD2	CASGGGGPTVDEQFF	TGTGCCAGCGGGGGGGGAGGACCAACGGTAGATGAGCAGTTCTTC
TRBJ2-7	.	TRBV27	TRBD1	CASSGQGPSYEQYF	TGTGCCAGCAGTGGACAGGGGCCCTCCTACGAGCAGTACTTC
TRBJ1-1	.	TRBV9	TRBD1	CASSATGRYTEAFF	TGTGCCAGCAGCGCGACAGGGAGGTACACTGAAGCTTTCTTT
TRBJ2-7	few	TRBV7-8	.	CASSFSYRGGEQYF	TGTGCCAGCAGCTTTTCGTACAGGGGGGGTGAGCAGTACTTC
TRBJ2-7	.	TRBV5-8	TRBD2	CASSLAAVVAGSEQYF	TGTGCCAGCAGCTTGGCCGCGGTGGTAGCGGGAAGCGAGCAGTACTTC
TRBJ2-2	.	TRBV19	.	CASSGGRQTGELFF	TGTGCCAGTAGTGGTGGCAGGCAGACCGGGGAGCTGTTTTTT
TRBJ2-1	.	TRBV6-5	TRBD2	CASSPLAGVGNEQFF	TGTGCCAGCAGTCCCCTAGCGGGAGTTGGAAATGAGCAGTTCTTC
TRBJ1-5	.	TRBV7-2	.	CASSSQRDQPQHF	TGTGCCAGCAGCTCACAGAGGGATCAGCCCCAGCATTTT
TRBJ1-3	.	TRBV24-1	.	CATPPGNTIYF	TGTGCCACTCCCCCTGGAAACACCATATATTTT
TRBJ1-2	.	TRBV19	.	CASSAGTDAGYGYTF	TGTGCCAGTAGTGCAGGGACGGACGCGGGCTATGGCTACACCTTC
TRBJ1-1	.	TRBV15	.	CATSRDRRTGAFF	TGTGCCACCAGCAGAGATAGGAGGACGGGAGCTTTCTTT
TRBJ1-1	.	TRBV5-8	.	CASSLGRLGKAEAFF	TGTGCCAGCAGCTTGGGTAGGCTGGGGAAAGCTGAAGCTTTCTTT
TRBJ2-7	.	TRBV7-5	.	CVRSLDGDTFYEQYF	TGTGTCAGAAGCTTAGACGGGGACACGTTCTACGAGCAGTACTTC
TRBJ2-1	.	TRBV18	TRBD2	CASSLRTSAEQFF	TGTGCCAGCTCACTAAGGACTAGTGCTGAGCAGTTCTTC
TRBJ1-2	.	TRBV6-5	.	CASSPPDRSYGYTF	TGTGCCAGCAGTCCCCCCGACAGGAGCTATGGCTACACCTTC
TRBJ2-7	.	TRBV3-1/TRBV3-2	.	CASSQDGEPWGQYF	TGTGCCAGCAGCCAAGATGGTGAACCGTGGGGGCAGTACTTC
TRBJ2-7	.	TRBV4-3	.	CASSQDLFVSAEQYF	TGCGCCAGCAGCCAAGATCTATTTGTATCCGCCGAGCAGTACTTC
TRBJ2-1	.	TRBV28	TRBD2	CASSLLAGVYNEQFF	TGTGCCAGCAGTTTACTAGCGGGAGTATACAATGAGCAGTTCTTC
TRBJ1-1	.	TRBV6-2/TRBV6-3	TRBD1	CASSYLNRGFMNTEAFF	TGTGCCAGCAGTTACTTAAACAGGGGTTTCATGAACACTGAAGCTTTCTTT
TRBJ2-5	.	TRBV3-1/TRBV3-2	.	CASSPTAGPTGTQYF	TGTGCCAGCAGCCCAACAGCGGGCCCAACGGGGACCCAGTACTTC
TRBJ2-1	.	TRBV27	TRBD2	CASSLYQRPGLAGVEQFF	TGTGCCAGCAGTTTATATCAACGTCCGGGACTAGCGGGAGTTGAGCAGTTCTTC
TRBJ2-3	.	TRBV10-3	TRBD2	CAINHKGGKRTSGSHTQYF	TGTGCCATCAACCACAAGGGGGGTAAGAGGACTAGCGGGAGTCATACGCAGTATTTT
TRBJ2-3	.	TRBV11-2	.	CASSSPGPLGRTDTQYF	TGTGCCAGCAGCTCCCCGGGACCCCTAGGACGCACAGATACGCAGTATTTT
TRBJ1-2	.	TRBV20-1	.	CSAQRGDGYTF	TGCAGTGCTCAGAGGGGGGATGGCTACACCTTC
TRBJ1-4	once	TRBV7-6	.	CASSLGRATNEKLFF	TGTGCCAGCAGCTTAGGCCGTGCAACTAATGAAAAACTGTTTTTT
TRBJ2-7	.	TRBV27	.	CASSFDRLQPYEQYF	TGTGCCAGCAGTTTTGACAGGCTACAGCCCTACGAGCAGTACTTC
TRBJ1-2	.	TRBV27	TRBD1	CASSLRAEGARFGYTF	TGTGCCAGCAGTTTAAGGGCTGAGGGGGCAAGGTTTGGCTACACCTTC
TRBJ1-5	.	TRBV7-8	.	CASSLEQGSNQPQHF	TGTGCCAGCAGCTTAGAGCAGGGGAGCAATCAGCCCCAGCATTTT
TRBJ1-5	.	TRBV7-8	TRBD1	CASSPRAGTVDQPQHF	TGTGCCAGCAGCCCCCGGGCCGGGACAGTTGATCAGCCCCAGCATTTT
TRBJ2-7	.	TRBV18	.	CASSPSPILQGTEQYF	TGTGCCAGCTCACCGTCCCCTATTTTACAGGGTACCGAGCAGTACTTC
TRBJ2-5	.	TRBV28	TRBD2	CASSLGTSGEETQYF	TGTGCCAGCAGTTTAGGGACTAGCGGGGAAGAGACCCAGTACTTC
TRBJ2-1	.	TRBV7-3	.	CASSLWSGVGDNEQFF	TGTGCCAGCAGCTTATGGTCGGGAGTAGGGGACAATGAGCAGTTCTTC
TRBJ1-5	.	TRBV12-5	.	CASGLVGNQPQHF	TGTGCTAGTGGTTTGGTTGGCAATCAGCCCCAGCATTTT
TRBJ2-3	.	TRBV19	.	CASRKRRNTDTQYF	TGTGCCAGTAGGAAGCGGCGGAACACAGATACGCAGTATTTT
TRBJ1-1	.	TRBV11-2	.	CASSSQGGTEAFF	TGTGCCAGCAGCTCCCAGGGAGGCACTGAAGCTTTCTTT
TRBJ1-3	once	TRBV15	.	CATSRGSSGNTIYF	TGTGCCACCAGCAGAGGAAGCTCTGGAAACACCATATATTTT
TRBJ1-2	.	TRBV6-1	TRBD1	CASSEDQGARGYTF	TGTGCCAGCAGTGAAGACCAGGGGGCACGAGGCTACACCTTC
TRBJ2-1	.	TRBV7-9	.	CASSSSASYNEQFF	TGTGCCAGCAGCTCGAGCGCATCCTACAATGAGCAGTTCTTC
TRBJ2-5	.	TRBV2	.	CASSEPFQETQYF	TGTGCCAGCAGTGAACCCTTCCAAGAGACCCAGTACTTC
TRBJ2-3	.	TRBV7-9	TRBD2	CASSLRTSGRLSADTQYF	TGTGCCAGCAGCCTACGGACTAGCGGGAGGCTTAGCGCAGATACGCAGTATTTT
TRBJ2-1	.	TRBV7-2	TRBD2	CASNGGRGRNEQFF	TGTGCCAGCAACGGCGGGAGAGGTCGTAATGAGCAGTTCTTC
TRBJ2-6	.	TRBV5-8	TRBD2	CASSWEGASGSGANVLTF	TGTGCCAGCAGCTGGGAGGGAGCTAGCGGGTCTGGGGCCAACGTCCTGACTTTC
TRBJ1-1	.	TRBV30	.	CAWSVIHTEAFF	TGTGCCTGGAGTGTGATCCACACTGAAGCTTTCTTT
TRBJ1-5	.	TRBV18	.	CASSPGERGQPQHF	TGTGCCAGCTCACCAGGAGAGAGGGGTCAGCCCCAGCATTTT